This T cell receptor (beta chain) was profiled in a study of regulatory T cells in long-lasting Graves disease. Time point meaning: newly diagnosed GD, antithyroid drugs for less than 3 months. Scientists built the TCR library using RNA that was extracted from PBMCs. This clonotype was counted ten times or more. The authors built TCR beta libraries using iRepertoire HTBI primers and Arm-PCR of CDR3 regions. MiXCR, run by TCRdb on the multiplex PCR reads, gives a single entry per CDR3 protein. This sample has over 450,000 distinct CDR3 sequences, with around 12% found just once. Trimming left V 1 base short and J 4 bases short, with 7 bases between. In germline, CDR1 is MNHEY, CDR2 SMNVEV (reference sequence). This CDR3 has 13 amino acids. These data were likewise used in another study, on T cells in Graves' hyperthyroidism and ophthalmopathy.

This material consisted of peripheral blood mononuclear cells (PBMCs), taken at new diagnosis, from a patient treated with antithyroid drugs. The chain links TRBV27 to TRBJ1-1; D remains unclear. The sequence was collected from a woman aged 25 to 39 with Graves disease. CDR3 protein: CASSLYRTTEAFF. The CDR3 nucleotides are TGTGCCAGCAGTTTATACCGAACCACTGAAGCTTTCTTT.